This T cell receptor (beta chain) was retrieved from a study of blood T cell repertoires in COVID-19. This CDR3 spans 17 amino acids. CDR1 and CDR2 from the germline V gene are LNHDA and SQIVND (reference sequence). The V and J ends lost 7 bases and 3 bases, in that order; junction bases with no gene match: 14. Sequenced by immunoSEQ multiplex PCR; TCRdb stores in-frame clones only, minus some. The sample contains about 290,000 clones, roughly 80% of which appear only once. The material sequenced was peripheral blood. The V gene is TRBV19, the J gene TRBJ1-5; 8 bases are shared with TRBD1. This sequence was found in a woman in her fifties or sixties with active or convalescent COVID-19. This CDR3 reads CASTETGAPRLNQPQHF. The CDR3 coding sequence is TGTGCCAGTACGGAGACAGGGGCACCACGCCTCAATCAGCCCCAGCATTTT.